Each of the 2 T cell receptor beta chains below was sequenced from the same sample in a study of OX40 agonist ivuxolimab in advanced cancers. TCRdb keeps only in-frame clones here, not all; method: immunoSEQ multiplex PCR. The sample has 65,000 to 95,000 clones, 70% to 85% seen once. Material: CD4+ or CD8+ T cells sorted from blood, obtained in a trial of the OX40 agonist ivuxolimab. The receptors derive from an adult with an advanced solid tumor such as melanoma, head and neck, liver or kidney cancer.

Relative to its sample, this clone is medium-sized. J is TRBJ2-2 and V is TRBV28; TRBD2 is a possible D gene (5 bases). Trimming cost V 5 bases and J 0 bases, with 19 bases left between them. Germline V gene sequence: CDR1 MDHEN, CDR2 SYDVKM. CDR3 length: 18 residues. The CDR3 reads CASSRQRFGRANTGELFF. The DNA for the CDR3 is TGTGCCAGCAGTCGGCAGCGGTTTGGGCGGGCGAACACCGGGGAGCTGTTTTTT.

The chain couples TRBV20-1 to TRBJ1-2; D unresolved. CDR3 length: 11 amino acids. V lost 3 bases, J lost 0 bases, and 2 bases lay in between. Germline V gene lookup returns CDR1 DFQATT and CDR2 SNEGSKA (reference sequence). As DNA, the CDR3 is TGCAGTGCTAGGTCTAACTATGGCTACACCTTC. It yields the protein CSARSNYGYTF.